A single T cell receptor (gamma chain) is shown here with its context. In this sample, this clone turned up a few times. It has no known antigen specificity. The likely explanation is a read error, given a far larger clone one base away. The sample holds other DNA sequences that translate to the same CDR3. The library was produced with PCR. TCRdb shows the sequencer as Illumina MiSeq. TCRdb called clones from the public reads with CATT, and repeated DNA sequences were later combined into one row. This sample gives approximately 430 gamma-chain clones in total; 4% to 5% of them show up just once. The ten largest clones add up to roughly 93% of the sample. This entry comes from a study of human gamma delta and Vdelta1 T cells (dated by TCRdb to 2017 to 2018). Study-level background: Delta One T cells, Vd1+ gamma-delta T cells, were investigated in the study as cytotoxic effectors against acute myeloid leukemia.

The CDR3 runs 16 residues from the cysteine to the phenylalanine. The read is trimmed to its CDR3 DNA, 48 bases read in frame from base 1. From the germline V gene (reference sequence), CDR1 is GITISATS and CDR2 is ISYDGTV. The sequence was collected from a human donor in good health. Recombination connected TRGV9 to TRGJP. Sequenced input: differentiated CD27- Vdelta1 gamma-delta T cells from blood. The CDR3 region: CALWEVRELGKKIKVF. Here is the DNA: TGTGCCTTGTGGGAGGTGCGGGAGTTGGGCAAAAAAATCAAGGTGTTT.